This T cell receptor (beta chain) is drawn from a study of shared clonotypes between healthy human individuals. Donors comprised healthy HIV-negative adults lacking recent acute infections or vaccinations. Only in-frame clones appear in the TCRdb table, and some are missing; sequencing was by immunoSEQ multiplex PCR. The sample comprises some 500,000 clones, less than 80% of which are singletons, and 9.5% to 15% rests with the top ten. This clone came up a few times. The CDR3 loop spans 14 amino acids. In germline, CDR1 is SGHRS, CDR2 YFSETQ. Trimming stripped 4 bases from V and 1 base from J, with 11 bases between.

J is TRBJ1-2 and V is TRBV5-1; no reliable D call. The receptor's source is a woman in her thirties or forties in good health. Some clones in this sample may be carry-over from other donors' samples. Sequencing was carried out using PBMCs. The CDR3 DNA follows: TGCGCCAGCAGCGGAGGTACAGTTAACTATGGCTACACCTTC. Translated: CASSGGTVNYGYTF.